This TCR beta chain was found in a study of T cells after yellow fever vaccination. General study results and limits: A large majority of primary-vaccination clones showed up again after the booster (roughly 95% CD4, roughly 91% CD8). Repertoires obtained by FACS sorting could include abundant clonotypes that entered as contaminants from the bulk population.

The ends were cut back, 5 bases at V and 6 bases at J, with 7 bases in the middle. Germline CDR1 is SGHDT and CDR2 is YYEEEE. This CDR3 spans 11 amino acids. TCRdb reanalysed the 5' RACE reads using MiXCR and keeps one entry per CDR3 protein. There are about 69,000 distinct CDR3 sequences in the sample; approximately 6.2% occur only once, and roughly 2% lies in the top ten. As regards this clonotype: Its antigen is undetermined. This may stem from a read error, because a much larger clone lies one nucleotide away.

This receptor was obtained from a man aged 18 to 29 who received the YFV17D yellow fever vaccine. Here the sequenced sample was CD4+ T cells sorted from PBMCs, taken more than 13 days after the first yellow fever vaccination. The gene calls are TRBV5-6 and TRBJ2-3; D call uncertain. CDR3 DNA sequence: TGTGCCAGCAGGCGAAGTGATACGCAGTATTTT. Encoded protein: CASRRSDTQYF.